Each of the 18 T cell receptor beta chains below was sequenced from the same sample in a study of CD8 T cells in ankylosing spondylitis. TCRdb ran MiXCR on the 5' RACE reads and lists one entry per CDR3 protein. The sample lists a few hundred thousand distinct CDR3 sequences, over 15% occurring once. What was sequenced was blood, either unsorted or a sorted T cell fraction (not recorded which). These receptors originate from a male donor with ankylosing spondylitis or in good health (not recorded which).

This clonotype was seen repeatedly, ten times or more. V and J are TRBV12-3 or TRBV12-4 and TRBJ1-2; possibly TRBD1 for D (5 bases). Between the trimmed V and J ends, which lost 3 bases and 8 bases, there was a span of 13 bases. This CDR3 comprises 13 residues. CDR3 in amino acids: CASSFQGTGGYTF. The CDR3 DNA is TGTGCCAGCAGTTTTCAGGGAACGGGCGGCTACACCTTC.

This clonotype was counted only a few times. V usage is TRBV29-1 and J usage is TRBJ1-5; D gene unclear. The CDR3 has 13 amino acids. The germline V gene encodes CDR1 SQVTM and CDR2 ANQGSEA. Trimming cost V 5 bases and J 3 bases, with 11 bases left between them. Here the CDR3 reads CSVNDGLNQPQHF. DNA of the CDR3: TGCAGCGTTAACGACGGCCTCAATCAGCCCCAGCATTTT.

The genes are TRBV4-3 and TRBJ2-1; TRBD2 aligns across 8 bases. CDR3 length equals 17 residues. Per the germline V gene, CDR1 is LGHNA and CDR2 is YSLEER. Losses at the gene ends were 1 base for V and 6 bases for J; bases not matched to a gene: 11. The CDR3 spells CASSQAPLSGSCNEQFF. The CDR3 DNA sequence: TGCGCCAGCAGCCAAGCGCCGTTGAGCGGGAGTTGCAATGAGCAGTTCTTC.

Only a few counts were recorded for this clonotype. The chain carries TRBV25-1 and TRBJ2-1; D possibly corresponds to TRBD2 (6 bases). V lost 2 bases and J lost 5, with 13 bases in between. From germline, CDR1 is MGHDK and CDR2 SYGVNS. The CDR3 is 15 amino acids. The CDR3 region has the DNA TGTGCCAGCAGTGAACGGGCGGGACTCGACAATGAGCAGTTCTTC. Protein: CASSERAGLDNEQFF. Together with reference TRBV25-1 and TRBJ2-1, the CDR3 gives the full variable domain: EADIYQTPRYLVIGTGKKITLECSQTMGHDKMYWYQQDPGMELHLIHYSYGVNSTEKGDLSSESTVSRIRTEHFPLTLESARPSHTSQYLCASSERAGLDNEQFFGPGTRLTVL.

This clonotype turned up a few times. The chain employs TRBV29-1 and TRBJ2-1; D remains ambiguous. CDR3 length: 12 amino acids. Per germline, CDR1 SQVTM and CDR2 ANQGSEA. Trimming took off 5 bases at V and 9 bases at J, with 14 bases between the two ends. CDR3 in DNA: TGCAGCGTTCTCTCTTTCGCAGTTGAGCAGTTCTTC. Its translation is CSVLSFAVEQFF.

J is TRBJ2-2 and V is TRBV4-1, with 11 bases matching TRBD2. The CDR3 is made up of 18 amino acids. V shed 3 bases and J 7 bases; nucleotides not matched to a gene: 13. Germline loops: CDR1 MGHRA, CDR2 YSYEKL. CDR3 amino acids: CASSQENLAGGMGGELFF. The CDR3 DNA reads as TGCGCCAGCAGCCAGGAGAATCTAGCGGGAGGAATGGGCGGGGAGCTGTTTTTT.

This clonotype was counted ten times or more. J is TRBJ2-1 and V is TRBV29-1, with 11 nucleotides matching TRBD2. Germline lookup yields CDR1 SQVTM and CDR2 ANQGSEA. V gave up 7 bases and J gave up 5 bases; unmatched junction bases: 13. The CDR3 is 16 residues long. CDR3 protein: CSGRDRTSGSDNEQFF. In DNA form, the CDR3 reads TGCAGCGGCCGGGACAGAACTAGCGGGAGTGACAATGAGCAGTTCTTC.

This clonotype has more than one count but fewer than ten. V usage is TRBV29-1 and J usage is TRBJ2-5; TRBD2 matches at 8 bases. V was clipped by 0 bases and J by 10 bases; unmatched bases: 10. CDR3 length: 14 residues. CDR1 is SQVTM, CDR2 ANQGSEA, per germline. CDR3 in amino acids: CSVEDLERERFQYF. CDR3 nucleotide sequence: TGCAGCGTTGAAGATCTTGAGCGGGAGAGGTTCCAGTACTTC. Full variable domain (missing parts from reference TRBV29-1 and TRBJ2-5): SAVISQKPSRDICQRGTSLTIQCQVDSQVTMMFWYRQQPGQSLTLIATANQGSEATYESGFVIDKFPISRPNLTFSTLTVSNMSPEDSSIYLCSVEDLERERFQYFGPGTRLLVL.

The chain couples TRBV29-1 to TRBJ2-3; D is undetermined. V lost 6 bases to trimming and J lost 5 bases, with 15 bases between them. The CDR3 runs to 13 residues. Germline assignment: CDR1 SQVTM and CDR2 ANQGSEA. The CDR3 sequence is CSVRSSEVDTQYF. The DNA of the CDR3 is TGCAGCGTGCGGTCCAGCGAAGTAGATACGCAGTATTTT.

This chain uses TRBV4-3 with TRBJ2-7; D gene unclear. The length of the CDR3 is 17 residues. Germline lookup yields CDR1 LGHNA and CDR2 YSLEER. Trimming removed 0 bases at V and 2 bases at J, with 17 bases between. The CDR3 here is CASSQDRAPPRPYEQYF. CDR3 sequence (DNA): TGCGCCAGCAGCCAAGATCGGGCTCCCCCTAGACCCTACGAGCAGTACTTC.

This rearrangement joins TRBV29-1 to TRBJ2-5; D is unresolved. This CDR3 contains 13 residues. Germline V lookup: CDR1 SQVTM, CDR2 ANQGSEA. V was shortened by 2 bases and J by 1 base, with 8 bases between the two germline ends. The CDR3 reads CSVEKVPQETQYF. CDR3 nucleotide sequence: TGCAGCGTTGAAAAGGTGCCCCAAGAGACCCAGTACTTC.

Only a few counts were recorded for this clonotype. The rearrangement joins TRBV6-5 to TRBJ1-5; D is ambiguous. This CDR3 spans 15 amino acids. From germline, CDR1 is MNHEY and CDR2 SVGAGI. Trimming pared 2 bases from V and 4 bases from J, leaving 12 bases between. The CDR3 sequence: CASSYDWSGNQPQHF. The DNA of the CDR3 is TGTGCCAGCAGTTACGATTGGAGTGGGAATCAGCCCCAGCATTTT.

Concerning this clonotype: One end of the junction does not line up with germline, which may come from a read error. V and J are TRBV5-6 and TRBJ2-2; D ambiguous. CDR1 is SGHDT and CDR2 is YYEEEE in the germline V gene. This CDR3 has 13 residues. In DNA form, the CDR3 reads TGTGCCAGCAGCGACCTAGAACTGAACACCTGCGTTTTT. Translation gives CASSDLELNTCVF.

This clonotype was seen many times. J is TRBJ2-7 and V is TRBV4-3, with a weak D call TRBD1 (6 bases). CDR3 length: 13 residues. Germline V gives CDR1 LGHNA, CDR2 YSLEER. Trimming stripped 0 bases from V and 3 bases from J, with 6 bases between. The CDR3 is CASSQDRGYEQYF. The DNA for the CDR3 is TGCGCCAGCAGCCAAGACAGGGGCTACGAGCAGTACTTC.

This clonotype was detected ten times or more. The V and J genes are TRBV7-9 and TRBJ2-7, with 10 nucleotides matching TRBD2. Per the germline V gene, CDR1 is SEHNR and CDR2 is FQNEAQ (reference sequence). The ends lost 5 bases at V and 4 bases at J; junction bases unmatched: 11. This CDR3 has 16 amino acids. The CDR3 DNA follows: TGTGCCAGCAGCCCCCAACCCGCTAGCGGGAGATACGAGCAGTACTTC. Protein: CASSPQPASGRYEQYF.

The rearrangement links TRBV4-1 to TRBJ2-3; TRBD1 matches at 9 bases. CDR1 is MGHRA, CDR2 YSYEKL, per germline. The CDR3 extends over 16 amino acids. The J segment lost 0 bases and the V segment lost 4 bases, leaving 5 bases of the junction unmatched. CDR3 nucleotides: TGCGCCAGCAGCCCCGGGACAGGGTTTAGCACAGATACGCAGTATTTT. Its protein is CASSPGTGFSTDTQYF.

This chain connects TRBV2 to TRBJ2-5, with 7 bases that match TRBD1. CDR1 and CDR2 (germline): SNHLY, FYNNEI. The CDR3 spans 14 residues. The ends lost 1 base at V and 5 bases at J; junction bases unmatched: 4. CDR3 loop: CASSEVTGVETQYF. CDR3 in DNA: TGTGCCAGCAGTGAAGTAACAGGGGTGGAGACCCAGTACTTC.

The chain is built from TRBV25-1 and TRBJ2-1; 9 nucleotides line up with TRBD2. V dropped 1 base and J dropped 8; count of bases not matched to a gene: 12. This CDR3 spans 17 amino acids. Germline CDR1 reads MGHDK; CDR2 reads SYGVNS. The CDR3 nucleotides read TGTGCCAGCAGTGAATCCGTGGCGGGAGGGGCCCGGGATGAGCAGTTCTTC. It translates to CASSESVAGGARDEQFF.